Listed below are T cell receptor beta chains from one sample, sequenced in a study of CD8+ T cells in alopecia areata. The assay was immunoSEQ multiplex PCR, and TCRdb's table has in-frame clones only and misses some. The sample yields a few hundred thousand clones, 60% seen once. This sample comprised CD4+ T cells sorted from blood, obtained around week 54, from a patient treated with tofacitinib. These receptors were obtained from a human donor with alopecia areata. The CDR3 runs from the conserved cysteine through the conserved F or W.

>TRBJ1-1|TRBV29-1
CSPTNTEAFF
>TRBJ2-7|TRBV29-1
CSVEWTGSYEQYF
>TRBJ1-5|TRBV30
CAWSSIDSNQPQHF
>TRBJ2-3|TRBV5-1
CASSTGTRDTQYF
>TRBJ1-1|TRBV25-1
CASSVPGQGSEAFF
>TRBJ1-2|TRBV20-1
CSAIQVYGYTF
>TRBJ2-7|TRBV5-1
CASSLDRPYEQYF
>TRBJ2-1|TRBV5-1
CASSLAGTSASYNEQFF
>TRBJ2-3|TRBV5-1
CASSLRAKVTQYF
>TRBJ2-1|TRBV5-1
CASSSAGTDYNEQFF
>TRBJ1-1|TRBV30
CAWSTRRPNTEASF
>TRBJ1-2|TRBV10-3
CAISPQGQNYGYTF
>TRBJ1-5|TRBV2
CASSDQGRNQPQHF
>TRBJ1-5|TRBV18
CASSPVNRNQPQHF
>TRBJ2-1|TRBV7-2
CASSLSERTSGFF
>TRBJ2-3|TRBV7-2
CASSLRAGGRADTQYF
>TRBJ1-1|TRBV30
CAWSVKGARTEAFF
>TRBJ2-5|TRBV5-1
CASSGGTGPQETQYF
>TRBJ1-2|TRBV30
CARRQVGGDGYTF
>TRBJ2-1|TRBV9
CASSLIPRGDGLNEQFF
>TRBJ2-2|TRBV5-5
CASSIYTGELFF
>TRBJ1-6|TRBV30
CAWSGEGSSPLHF
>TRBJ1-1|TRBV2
CASRPQGGMNTEAFF
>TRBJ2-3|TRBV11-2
CASSREGTDTQYF
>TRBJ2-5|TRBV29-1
CSVDGLAETQYF
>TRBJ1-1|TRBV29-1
CSVHPGGTANTEAFF
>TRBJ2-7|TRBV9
CASSVAVAGGGEQYF
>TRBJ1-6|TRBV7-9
CASSSYGAGISPLHF
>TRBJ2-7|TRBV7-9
CASSSSWGGEPYEQYF
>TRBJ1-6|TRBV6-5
CASSYGRGTSPLHF
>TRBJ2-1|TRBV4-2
CASSQASGERVGNEQFF
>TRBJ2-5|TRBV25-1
CASSDSGGAGETQYF
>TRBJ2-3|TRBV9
CASSPGQGSTDTQYF
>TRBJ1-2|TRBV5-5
CASSGGRSNYGYTF
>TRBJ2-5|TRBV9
CASSVEWSGETQYF
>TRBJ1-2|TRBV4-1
CASSQVRFGYTF
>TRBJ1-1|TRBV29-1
CSAGVGGVNTEAFF
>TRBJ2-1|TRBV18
CASSPGAGFGYEQFF
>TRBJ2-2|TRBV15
CATSLGAGELFF
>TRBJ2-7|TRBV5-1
CASSLYSPVLAGGYEQYF
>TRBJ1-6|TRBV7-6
CASSLAVHNSPLHF
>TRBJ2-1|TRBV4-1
CASSQPAQGREQFF